One sample yielded the 9 T cell receptor beta chains listed below, sequenced in a study of cytomegalovirus exposure and HLA in healthy donors. Primers included in the PCR were 60 Vbeta and 13 Jbeta primers. Method: immunoSEQ multiplex PCR; TCRdb's copy keeps in-frame clones and lacks some. This repertoire shows around 210,000 clones, roughly 77% found once; its top ten account for roughly 0.4%. Sequenced: PBMCs. The receptors originated from a male donor in good health and CMV-seropositive.

This CDR3 reads CASSMDRDYGYTF. The CDR3 nucleotides are TGTGCCAGTAGTATGGACAGGGACTATGGCTACACCTTC. The J gene is TRBJ1-2, the V gene TRBV19; 8 bases map to TRBD1. CDR3 length: 13 residues. Germline loops: CDR1 LNHDA, CDR2 SQIVND (reference sequence). The trim removed 3 bases at V and 3 bases at J, leaving 0 bases unmatched.

V is TRBV9 and J is TRBJ1-1, with 7 bases lining up with TRBD1. The ends lost 3 bases at V and 3 bases at J; junction bases unmatched: 5. The CDR3 extends over 14 amino acids. CDR1 and CDR2 (germline): SGDLS, YYNGEE. DNA of the CDR3: TGTGCCAGCAGCGGTTCCGGGACAGACACTGAAGCTTTCTTT. Its protein product is CASSGSGTDTEAFF.

This sequence joins TRBV5-1 and TRBJ2-3; 8 nucleotides line up with TRBD1. Trimming removed 4 bases from V and 0 bases from J; junction bases left unmatched: 4. Germline CDR1 is SGHRS and CDR2 is YFSETQ. The CDR3 is made up of 15 amino acids. The CDR3 protein is CASSPGQGSTDTQYF. CDR3 nucleotides: TGCGCCAGCAGCCCAGGACAGGGAAGCACAGATACGCAGTATTTT.

This chain uses TRBV27 with TRBJ2-1; TRBD2 aligns across 7 bases. The CDR3 runs 19 residues. Germline V gene sequence: CDR1 MNHEY, CDR2 SMNVEV (reference sequence). J was trimmed by 0 bases and V by 5 bases; bases with no gene match: 16. The CDR3 sequence: CASSPRSERGVTSYNEQFF. CDR3 coding DNA: TGTGCCAGCAGTCCAAGGAGTGAGCGGGGAGTCACCTCCTACAATGAGCAGTTCTTC.

Remarks on this clone: The sample holds other DNA sequences that translate to the same CDR3. The V call is TRBV6-6, the J call TRBJ2-7, with 8 bases identical to TRBD2. This CDR3 comprises 14 residues. The germline V gene has CDR1 MNHNY and CDR2 SVGAGI (reference sequence). Trimming cost V 5 bases and J 0 bases; bases outside gene matches: 3. CDR3 DNA: TGTGCCAGCAGTCTCGCGGGGGGCTCCTACGAGCAGTACTTC. This encodes CASSLAGGSYEQYF.

The J gene is TRBJ1-4, the V gene TRBV7-9, with no clear D. The CDR3 runs 16 residues. Germline V CDR1 and CDR2: SEHNR, FQNEAQ (reference sequence). V was pared by 5 bases and J by 0 bases, with 13 bases between. The CDR3: CASSRSMGATNEKLFF. The CDR3, as DNA: TGTGCCAGCAGCCGATCCATGGGAGCAACTAATGAAAAACTGTTTTTT.

This clone appeared a few times. This rearrangement joins TRBV5-1 to TRBJ1-2; D perhaps matches TRBD1 (5 bases). With 0 bases removed from V and 4 bases from J, the gap between germline ends came to 10 bases. The CDR3 contains 14 residues. Germline lookup yields CDR1 SGHRS and CDR2 YFSETQ. The CDR3 sequence: CASSLGDLTYGYTF. As DNA, the CDR3 is TGCGCCAGCAGCTTGGGGGACTTAACCTATGGCTACACCTTC.

The chain carries TRBV7-9 and TRBJ1-1; no clear D. Germline V gene sequence: CDR1 SEHNR, CDR2 FQNEAQ (reference sequence). There are 14 residues in the CDR3. Trimming left V 1 base short and J 1 base short, with 7 bases between. In DNA, the CDR3 is TGTGCCAGCAGCTTAGTGTTAGCGAACACTGAAGCTTTCTTT. Its protein product is CASSLVLANTEAFF.

The chain combines TRBV18 with TRBJ1-1, with 10 bases fitting TRBD1. J gave up 3 bases and V 4 bases, and 2 bases lay outside the gene matches. CDR3 size: 14 residues. The V gene's germline CDR1 is KGHSH and CDR2 LQKENI. CDR3 coding DNA: TGTGCCAGCTCACGGGGACAGGGGTACACTGAAGCTTTCTTT. It yields the protein CASSRGQGYTEAFF.